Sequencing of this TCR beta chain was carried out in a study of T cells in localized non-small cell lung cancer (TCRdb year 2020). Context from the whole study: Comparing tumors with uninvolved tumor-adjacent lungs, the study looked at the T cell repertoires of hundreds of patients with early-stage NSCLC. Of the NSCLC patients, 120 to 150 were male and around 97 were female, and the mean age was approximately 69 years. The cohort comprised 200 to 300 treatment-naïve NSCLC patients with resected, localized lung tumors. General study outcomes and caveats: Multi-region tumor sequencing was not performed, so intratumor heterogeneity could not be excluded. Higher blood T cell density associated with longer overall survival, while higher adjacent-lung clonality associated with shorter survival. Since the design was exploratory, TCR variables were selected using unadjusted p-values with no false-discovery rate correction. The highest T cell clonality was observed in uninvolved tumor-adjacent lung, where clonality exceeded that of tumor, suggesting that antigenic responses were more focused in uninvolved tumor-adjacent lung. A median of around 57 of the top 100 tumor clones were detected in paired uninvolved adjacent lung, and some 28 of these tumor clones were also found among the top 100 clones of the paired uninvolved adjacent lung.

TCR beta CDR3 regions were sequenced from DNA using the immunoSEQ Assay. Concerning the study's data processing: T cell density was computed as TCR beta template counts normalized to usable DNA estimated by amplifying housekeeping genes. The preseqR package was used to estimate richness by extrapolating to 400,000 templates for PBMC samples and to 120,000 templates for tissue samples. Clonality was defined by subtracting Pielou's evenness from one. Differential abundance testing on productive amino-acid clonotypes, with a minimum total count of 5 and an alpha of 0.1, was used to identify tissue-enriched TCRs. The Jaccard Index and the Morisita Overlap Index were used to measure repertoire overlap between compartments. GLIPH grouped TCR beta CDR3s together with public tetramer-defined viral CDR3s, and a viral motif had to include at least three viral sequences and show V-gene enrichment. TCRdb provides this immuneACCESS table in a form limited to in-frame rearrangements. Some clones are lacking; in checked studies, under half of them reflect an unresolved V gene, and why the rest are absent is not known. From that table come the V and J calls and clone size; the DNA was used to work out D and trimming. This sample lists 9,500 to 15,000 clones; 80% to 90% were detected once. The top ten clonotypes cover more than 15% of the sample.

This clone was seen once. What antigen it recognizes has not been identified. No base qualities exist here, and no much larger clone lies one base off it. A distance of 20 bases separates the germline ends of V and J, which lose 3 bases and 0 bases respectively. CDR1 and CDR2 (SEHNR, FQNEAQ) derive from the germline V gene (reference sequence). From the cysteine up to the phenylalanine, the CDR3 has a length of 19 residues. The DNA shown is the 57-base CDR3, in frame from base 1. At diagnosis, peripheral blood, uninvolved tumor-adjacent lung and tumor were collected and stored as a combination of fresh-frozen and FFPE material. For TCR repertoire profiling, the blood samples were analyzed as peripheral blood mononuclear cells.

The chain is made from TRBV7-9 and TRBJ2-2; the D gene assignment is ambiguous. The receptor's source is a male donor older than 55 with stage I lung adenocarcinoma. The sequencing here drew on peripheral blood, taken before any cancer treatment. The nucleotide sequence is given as TGTGCCAGCAGCTTCCTACCCTGGCGGAGATCTTCGAACACCGGGGAGCTGTTTTTT. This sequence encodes CASSFLPWRRSSNTGELFF.